This T cell receptor beta chain originates from a study of blood T cell repertoires in COVID-19. The CDR3 contains 15 residues. The V end lost 3 bases, the J end lost 0 bases, and 9 bases lay between the germline ends. The V gene's germline CDR1 is SGDLS and CDR2 YYNGEE. Per the original methods: Estimated nucleated cell counts came from reference gene primer amplification. Clones were read by immunoSEQ multiplex PCR, and TCRdb kept only the in-frame ones, dropping some. V and J calls and clone size follow that table, whereas D and trimming were derived from the DNA. The table lists around 300,000 clones, 88% of them singletons.

Sequenced material: peripheral blood. This TCR was recovered from a young woman with COVID-19, enrolled during active disease. The chain has TRBV9 and TRBJ1-4, with D uncertain. The CDR3 DNA follows: TGTGCCAGCAGCGCCTCAGGCGCAACTAATGAAAAACTGTTTTTT. Residues: CASSASGATNEKLFF.